The 27 T cell receptor beta chains listed next were all sequenced from one sample in a study of T cell responses to AZD1222 COVID-19 vaccine. The table came from immunoSEQ multiplex PCR; TCRdb's copy has only in-frame clones and leaves some out. Here the sample spans some 150,000 clones, about 91% being singletons. The source was peripheral blood, collected on day 0 of AZD1222 vaccination. Source of these receptors: an adult in good health.

This CDR3 reads CASSLIPGLAPNNEQFF. The CDR3 DNA sequence: TGCGCCAGCAGCCTGATCCCGGGACTAGCGCCAAACAATGAGCAGTTCTTC. This sequence joins TRBV4-3 and TRBJ2-1; TRBD2 agrees at 10 bases. The CDR3 consists of 17 residues. Per germline, CDR1 LGHNA and CDR2 YSLEER. Trimming cost V 4 bases and J 5 bases; bases outside gene matches: 11.

This chain connects TRBV19 to TRBJ2-2, with D possibly TRBD1 on 6 matching bases. The germline V and J ends were trimmed by 4 bases and 2 bases, with 20 bases remaining between them. This CDR3 region has 18 residues. Germline lookup yields CDR1 LNHDA and CDR2 SQIVND (reference sequence). The CDR3 is CASSKPPLGQKNTGELFF. The DNA of the CDR3 is TGTGCCAGTAGTAAGCCCCCCCTAGGACAGAAAAACACCGGGGAGCTGTTTTTT. The full variable domain, in which reference TRBV19 and TRBJ2-2 provide the parts outside the CDR3, is DGGITQSPKYLFRKEGQNVTLSCEQNLNHDAMYWYRQDPGQGLRLIYYSQIVNDFQKGDIAEGYSVSREKKESFPLTVTSAQKNPTAFYLCASSKPPLGQKNTGELFFGEGSRLTVL.

The V and J genes are TRBV4-3 and TRBJ2-1, with 7 positions matching TRBD2. The germline V gene encodes CDR1 LGHNA and CDR2 YSLEER. The CDR3 runs to 14 residues. The V and J ends lost 1 base and 5 bases, in that order; junction bases with no gene match: 2. CDR3 sequence reads: CASSQVGGDNEQFF. Here the CDR3 DNA reads TGCGCCAGCAGCCAAGTGGGGGGGGACAATGAGCAGTTCTTC.

This rearrangement joins TRBV6-1 to TRBJ2-7; TRBD2 aligns across 9 bases. The V and J ends lost 0 bases and 4 bases, in that order; junction bases with no gene match: 7. This CDR3 is built from 16 residues. From germline, CDR1 is MNHNS and CDR2 SASEGT. CDR3 region: CASSEAPAGGGYEQYF. Written as DNA, the CDR3 is TGTGCCAGCAGTGAAGCCCCAGCGGGAGGAGGTTACGAGCAGTACTTC.

The V call is TRBV30, the J call TRBJ1-2, with D possibly TRBD1 on 5 matching bases. The CDR3 is 12 residues long. The germline gives CDR1 GTSNPN, CDR2 SVGIG (reference sequence). Trimming removed 5 bases from V and 4 bases from J, with 11 bases in between. CDR3 sequence (DNA): TGTGCCTGGGAGGGTGGGACCTATGGCTACACCTTC. Its protein is CAWEGGTYGYTF.

The V and J genes are TRBV20-1 and TRBJ1-2, with D unresolved. Trimming took 4 bases from V and 4 from J, leaving 7 bases between them. From germline, CDR1 is DFQATT and CDR2 SNEGSKA (reference sequence). The CDR3 runs 11 residues. The DNA for the CDR3 is TGCAGTGCTACCGACGGCTATGGCTACACCTTC. It yields the protein CSATDGYGYTF.

This CDR3 is CASSQQLRSPLHF. For the CDR3, the DNA is TGTGCCAGCAGCCAACAGCTCCGCTCACCCCTCCACTTT. The chain carries TRBV3-1 (or the pseudogene TRBV3-2) and TRBJ1-6; unclear D gene. Germline loops: CDR1 LGHDT, CDR2 YNNKEL (reference sequence). The CDR3 has 13 residues. V lost 2 bases, J lost 10 bases, and 9 bases lay in between.

The chain uses TRBV30 and TRBJ1-2, with D unresolved. Germline values: CDR1 GTSNPN, CDR2 SVGIG (reference sequence). V was shortened by 2 bases and J by 4 bases, with 14 bases between the two germline ends. This CDR3 contains 14 residues. CDR3 sequence: CAWSWGEGFYGYTF. The CDR3 DNA is TGTGCCTGGAGTTGGGGAGAGGGATTCTATGGCTACACCTTC.

The V call is TRBV27, the J call TRBJ1-2; D is ambiguous. The CDR3 is 14 amino acids. Germline values: CDR1 MNHEY, CDR2 SMNVEV (reference sequence). Trimming removed 8 bases from V and 2 bases from J, with 15 bases in between. This CDR3 reads CASRPGTGNYGYTF. The CDR3 DNA sequence: TGTGCCAGCCGCCCGGGAACGGGGAACTATGGCTACACCTTC.

This chain joins TRBV6-2 or TRBV6-3 and TRBJ1-5; TRBD1 matches 10 bases. With V trimmed by 3 bases and J by 11 bases, 7 bases remained unmatched. Germline V gives CDR1 MNHEY, CDR2 SVGEGT. This CDR3 is built from 14 residues. The CDR3: CASSYGGTGVSQHF. DNA of the CDR3: TGTGCCAGCAGTTATGGGGGGACAGGGGTTTCCCAGCATTTT.

This clone was found once. The rearrangement uses TRBV2 and TRBJ1-1, with D uncertain. The germline gives CDR1 SNHLY, CDR2 FYNNEI. V was trimmed by 5 bases and J by 0 bases, leaving 4 bases between them. CDR3 length: 12 residues. The CDR3, as DNA: TGTGCCAGCAGTACCCTGAACACTGAAGCTTTCTTT. Encoded protein: CASSTLNTEAFF.

The CDR3 sequence: CASSLALSGGNTEAFF. In DNA form, the CDR3 reads TGCGCCAGCAGCTTGGCCTTGAGTGGTGGGAACACTGAAGCTTTCTTT. The chain carries TRBV5-1 and TRBJ1-1; the D is unclear. V lost 0 bases and J lost 1, with 13 bases in between. The CDR3 extends over 16 amino acids. CDR1 is SGHRS, CDR2 YFSETQ, per germline.

The chain is built from TRBV5-4 and TRBJ2-7, with 7 bases lining up with TRBD1. There are 13 residues in the CDR3. V lost 7 bases to trimming and J lost 1 base; unmatched junction nucleotides: 5. Germline V lookup: CDR1 SGHNT, CDR2 YYREEE (reference sequence). CDR3 loop: CASSLRGSYEQYF. The CDR3 nucleotides read TGTGCCAGCTCCCTCAGGGGGTCCTACGAGCAGTACTTC.

The rearrangement joins TRBV19 to TRBJ2-1; D is unclear. V lost 6 bases to trimming and J lost 2 bases, with 8 bases between them. Germline CDR1 LNHDA, CDR2 SQIVND (reference sequence). This CDR3 comprises 13 residues. This chain's CDR3 is CASSGLAYNEQFF. CDR3 bases: TGTGCCAGTAGCGGCCTTGCCTACAATGAGCAGTTCTTC.

This chain connects TRBV7-9 to TRBJ1-6; D remains ambiguous. Trimming pared 2 bases from V and 7 bases from J, leaving 9 bases between. The CDR3 sequence is 14 residues long. From germline, CDR1 is SEHNR and CDR2 FQNEAQ (reference sequence). The CDR3: CASSLQSFNSPLHF. The CDR3, as DNA: TGTGCCAGCAGCTTACAGAGCTTCAATTCACCCCTCCACTTT.

V gene TRBV27 combines with J gene TRBJ2-1, with D maybe TRBD2 (6 bases). Trimming took off 4 bases at V and 8 bases at J, with 9 bases between the two ends. In germline, CDR1 is MNHEY, CDR2 SMNVEV (reference sequence). This CDR3 spans 12 amino acids. CDR3 region: CASSYGSDEQFF. CDR3 nucleotides: TGTGCCAGCAGTTACGGGAGCGATGAGCAGTTCTTC.

J is TRBJ2-3 and V is TRBV7-2; maybe TRBD2 (5 bases). The CDR3 extends over 13 amino acids. Germline values: CDR1 SGHTA, CDR2 FQGNSA. V lost 4 bases, J lost 9 bases, and 14 bases lay in between. The CDR3 bases are TGTGCCAGCAGCTCCCTGGGATCGGGGACGCAGTATTTT. This gives the protein CASSSLGSGTQYF.

This clone was recorded only once. The rearrangement links TRBV14 to TRBJ1-3; D remains ambiguous. The CDR3 contains 14 residues. The germline gives CDR1 SGHDN, CDR2 FVKESK. The V gene lost 1 base and the J gene lost 3 bases, with 7 bases spanning the gap. CDR3 DNA: TGTGCCAGCAGCCAAGCCCGTTTTGGAAACACCATATATTTT. Protein sequence: CASSQARFGNTIYF. Looking up the rest from reference TRBV14 and TRBJ1-3 gives the full variable domain: EAGVTQFPSHSVIEKGQTVTLRCDPISGHDNLYWYRRVMGKEIKFLLHFVKESKQDESGMPNNRFLAERTGGTYSTLKVQPAELEDSGVYFCASSQARFGNTIYFGEGSWLTVV.

The chain combines TRBV6-6 with TRBJ2-3; perhaps TRBD2 as D (6 bases). This CDR3 comprises 15 residues. With 3 bases removed from V and 8 bases from J, the gap between germline ends came to 18 bases. CDR1 and CDR2 from the germline V gene are MNHNY and SVGAGI (reference sequence). The CDR3 DNA is TGTGCCAGCAGTTATTCCGGGAGTGATGGGGGTACGCAGTATTTT. Translation: CASSYSGSDGGTQYF.

The chain employs TRBV3-1 (or the pseudogene TRBV3-2) and TRBJ1-5; TRBD1 might be the D (6 bases). The CDR3 loop spans 17 amino acids. V was cut by 0 bases and J by 2 bases, with 14 bases left in between. Per germline, CDR1 LGHDT and CDR2 YNNKEL (reference sequence). The CDR3 reads CASSQEMGGGGNQPQHF. CDR3 bases: TGTGCCAGCAGCCAAGAAATGGGGGGCGGTGGCAATCAGCCCCAGCATTTT.

DNA of the CDR3: TGCGCCAGCAGCCAACCTCCCTTGCCCGCCGGGGAGCTGTTTTTT. It yields the protein CASSQPPLPAGELFF. V is TRBV4-1 and J is TRBJ2-2; D is unresolved. The germline gives CDR1 MGHRA, CDR2 YSYEKL. V was trimmed by 2 bases and J by 6 bases, leaving 13 bases between them. The CDR3 length is 15 residues.

The chain recombines TRBV6-5 with TRBJ1-1, with 7 bases identical to TRBD1. There are 16 residues in the CDR3. V lost 0 bases to trimming and J lost 2 bases; unmatched junction nucleotides: 6. Germline CDR1 is MNHEY and CDR2 is SVGAGI. The CDR3, as DNA: TGTGCCAGCAGTTACTCGATTACAGGGGTTAACACTGAAGCTTTCTTT. Its translation: CASSYSITGVNTEAFF.

The CDR3 DNA is TGTGCCAGCAGTTATAGACGGAAAAACTATGGCTACACCTTC. It specifies CASSYRRKNYGYTF. The rearrangement links TRBV6-5 to TRBJ1-2; D remains unclear. Trimming left V 3 bases short and J 2 bases short, with 10 bases between. CDR3 size: 14 residues. Germline V gene sequence: CDR1 MNHEY, CDR2 SVGAGI.

CDR3 bases: TGTGCCTGGGGAGGGACAGCCGGAGGGAGCAATCAGCCCCAGCATTTT. Residues: CAWGGTAGGSNQPQHF. The V and J genes are TRBV30 and TRBJ1-5; 7 nucleotides match TRBD1. Germline CDR1 reads GTSNPN; CDR2 reads SVGIG (reference sequence). This CDR3 is 16 amino acids long. V was clipped by 5 bases and J by 1 base; unmatched bases: 11.

Here the CDR3 DNA reads TGTGCCAGTAGTATCGGACAGCCGGCCGACACTGAAGCTTTCTTT. It translates to CASSIGQPADTEAFF. The J gene is TRBJ1-1, the V gene TRBV19, with D maybe TRBD1 (6 bases). Germline V gives CDR1 LNHDA, CDR2 SQIVND (reference sequence). The CDR3 sequence is 15 residues long. The ends were cut back, 3 bases at V and 3 bases at J, with 14 bases in the middle.

The chain joins TRBV20-1 to TRBJ2-7; 9 bases line up with TRBD2. The CDR3 has 15 amino acids. Germline V gene sequence: CDR1 DFQATT, CDR2 SNEGSKA (reference sequence). V gave up 3 bases and J gave up 1 base; unmatched junction bases: 7. The CDR3: CSASETSGSSYEQYF. CDR3 coding DNA: TGCAGTGCTAGTGAGACTAGCGGAAGTTCCTACGAGCAGTACTTC.

This chain connects TRBV9 to TRBJ2-2; the D is unclear. Germline V CDR1 and CDR2: SGDLS, YYNGEE. The CDR3 runs 13 residues. V was shortened by 0 bases and J by 7 bases, with 7 bases between the two germline ends. This CDR3 reads CASSVDLSGELFF. DNA for the CDR3: TGTGCCAGCAGCGTAGATTTGAGCGGGGAGCTGTTTTTT. The full variable domain, its missing parts supplied by reference TRBV9 and TRBJ2-2, is DSGVTQTPKHLITATGQRVTLRCSPRSGDLSVYWYQQSLDQGLQFLIQYYNGEERAKGNILERFSAQQFPDLHSELNLSSLELGDSALYFCASSVDLSGELFFGEGSRLTVL.